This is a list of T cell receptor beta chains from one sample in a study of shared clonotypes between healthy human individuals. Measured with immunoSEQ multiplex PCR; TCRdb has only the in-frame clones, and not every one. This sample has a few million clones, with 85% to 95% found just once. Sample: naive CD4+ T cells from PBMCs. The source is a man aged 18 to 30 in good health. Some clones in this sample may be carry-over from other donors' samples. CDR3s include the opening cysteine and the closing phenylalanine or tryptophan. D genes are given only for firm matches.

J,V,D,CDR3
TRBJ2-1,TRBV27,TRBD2,CASSFTPTSGSSEFF
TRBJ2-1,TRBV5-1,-,CASSLGLVAPYNEQFF
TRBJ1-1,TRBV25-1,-,CASSAYREGAFF
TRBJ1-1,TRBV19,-,CASRTLVGPQGVAFF
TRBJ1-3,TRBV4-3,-,CASSQSLPGNTIYF
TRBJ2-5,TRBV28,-,CASISGGAQETQYF
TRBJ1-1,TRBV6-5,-,CASSYALAGTNTEAFF
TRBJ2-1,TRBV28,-,CASSSRFADSYNEQFF
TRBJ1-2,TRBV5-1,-,CASSLDDYGYTF
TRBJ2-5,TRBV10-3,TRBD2,CAISAGAGEETQYF
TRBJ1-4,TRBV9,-,CASPLEKLFF
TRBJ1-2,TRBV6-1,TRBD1,CASSAGQPKDYGYTF
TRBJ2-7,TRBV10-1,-,CASGPQGGAVCRPLRYEQYF
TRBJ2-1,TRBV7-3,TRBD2,CASSLSGTRTYNEQFF
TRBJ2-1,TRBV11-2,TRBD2,CASSLDRSAGEFDEQFF
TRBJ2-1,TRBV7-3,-,CASSLAGNNEQFF
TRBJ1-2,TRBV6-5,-,CASSPGPLTGGYTF
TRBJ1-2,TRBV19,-,CASSILPNNYGYTF
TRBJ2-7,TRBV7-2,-,CASSDRGTYEQYF
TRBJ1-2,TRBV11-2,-,CASSLDRNYGYTF
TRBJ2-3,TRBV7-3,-,CASSFTSLEADTQYF
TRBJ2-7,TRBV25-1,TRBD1,CASSASPGQGAGEQYF
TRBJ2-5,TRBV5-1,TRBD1,CASSGDSQETQYF
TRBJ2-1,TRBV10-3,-,CAISESAPGAGDEQFF
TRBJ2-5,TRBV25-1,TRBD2,CASRGPGGRQYF
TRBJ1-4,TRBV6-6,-,CASSPAQSNEKLFF
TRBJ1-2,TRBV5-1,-,CASSLEGYNGYTF
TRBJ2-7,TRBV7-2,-,CASSLAGQTYEQYF
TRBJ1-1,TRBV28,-,CASSFSFELNTEAFF
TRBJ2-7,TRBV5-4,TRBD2,CASSPRGVKGTWEQYF
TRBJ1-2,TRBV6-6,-,CASSRDVYGYTF
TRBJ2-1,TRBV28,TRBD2,CASSPGTSGSDEQFF
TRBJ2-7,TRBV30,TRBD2,CAWSVRPGASGYEQYF
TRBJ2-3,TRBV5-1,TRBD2,CASSLGTSGTTSTDTQYF
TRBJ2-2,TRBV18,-,CASSLDSRLANTGELFF
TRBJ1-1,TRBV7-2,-,CASSAQTVMNTEAFF